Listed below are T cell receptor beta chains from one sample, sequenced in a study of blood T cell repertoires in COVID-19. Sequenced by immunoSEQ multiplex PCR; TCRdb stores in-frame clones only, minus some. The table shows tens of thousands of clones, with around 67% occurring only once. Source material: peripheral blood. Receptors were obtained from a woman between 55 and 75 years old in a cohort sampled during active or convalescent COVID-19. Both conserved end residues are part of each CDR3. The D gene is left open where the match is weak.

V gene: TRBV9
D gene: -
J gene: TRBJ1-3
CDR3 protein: CASSVGAFGGRSGNTIYF

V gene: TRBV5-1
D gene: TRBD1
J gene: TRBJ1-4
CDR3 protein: CASSSDRDNNEKLFF

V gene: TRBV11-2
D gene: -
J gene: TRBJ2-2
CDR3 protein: CASSSGFSTGELFF

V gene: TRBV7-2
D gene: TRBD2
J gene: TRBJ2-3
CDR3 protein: CASSLVPRLAVSTDTQYF

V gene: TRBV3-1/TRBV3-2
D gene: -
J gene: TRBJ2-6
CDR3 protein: CASSQNYGANVLTF

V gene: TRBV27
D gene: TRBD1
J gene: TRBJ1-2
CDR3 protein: CASSFRDRAYGYTF

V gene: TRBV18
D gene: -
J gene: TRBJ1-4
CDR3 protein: CASTKGAIREKLFF

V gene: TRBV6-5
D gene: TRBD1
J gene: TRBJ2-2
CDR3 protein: CASNGQGEYTGELFF

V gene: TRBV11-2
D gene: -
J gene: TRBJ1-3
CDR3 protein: CASNPDRLRDTIYF

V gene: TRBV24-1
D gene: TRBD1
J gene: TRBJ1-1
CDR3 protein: CATSEPTGGEANTEAFF

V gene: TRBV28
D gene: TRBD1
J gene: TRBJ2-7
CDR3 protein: CATGDRPPYEQYF

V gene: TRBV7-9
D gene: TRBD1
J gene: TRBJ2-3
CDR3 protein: CASRHGDRGLGDTQYF

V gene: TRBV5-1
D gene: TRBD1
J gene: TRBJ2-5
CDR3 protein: CASRQQGAETQYF

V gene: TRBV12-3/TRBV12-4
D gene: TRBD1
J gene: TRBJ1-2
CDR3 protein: CASSPRQGSGYTF